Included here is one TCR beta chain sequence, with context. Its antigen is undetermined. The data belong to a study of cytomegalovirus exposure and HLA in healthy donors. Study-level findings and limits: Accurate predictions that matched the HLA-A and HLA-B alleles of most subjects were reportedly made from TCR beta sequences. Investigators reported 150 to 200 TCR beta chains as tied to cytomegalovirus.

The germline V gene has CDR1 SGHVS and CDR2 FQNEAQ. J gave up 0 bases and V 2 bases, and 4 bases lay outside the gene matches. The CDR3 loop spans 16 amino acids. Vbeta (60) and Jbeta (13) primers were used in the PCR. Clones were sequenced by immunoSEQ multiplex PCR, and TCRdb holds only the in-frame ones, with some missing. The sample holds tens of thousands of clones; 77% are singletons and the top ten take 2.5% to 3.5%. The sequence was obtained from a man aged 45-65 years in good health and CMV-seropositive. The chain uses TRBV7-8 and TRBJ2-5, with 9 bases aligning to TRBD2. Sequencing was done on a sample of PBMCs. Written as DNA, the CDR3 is TGTGCCAGCAGCTTAAGCAGCGGGAGGTACCAAGAGACCCAGTACTTC. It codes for CASSLSSGRYQETQYF.